A single sample is the source of the 7 T cell receptor beta chains below, sequenced in a study of blood T cell repertoires in COVID-19. Generated by immunoSEQ multiplex PCR, the TCRdb table keeps only in-frame clones and is missing some. In the table there are about 250,000 clones, roughly 80% of which are singletons. Sample: peripheral blood. The receptors come from a man aged 45-65 years with active or convalescent COVID-19.

The rearrangement joins TRBV7-9 to TRBJ1-6, with TRBD1 identical over 7 bases. Germline trimming cut 5 bases from V and 1 base from J; bases unmatched to any gene: 5. Germline CDR1 is SEHNR and CDR2 is FQNEAQ (reference sequence). The CDR3 has 16 amino acids. This CDR3 reads CASSAEQGSYNSPLHF. CDR3 DNA: TGTGCCAGCAGCGCGGAACAGGGGTCCTATAATTCACCCCTCCACTTT.

J is TRBJ2-2 and V is TRBV4-1; perhaps TRBD2 as D (7 bases). Germline V gene sequence: CDR1 MGHRA, CDR2 YSYEKL. The length of the CDR3 is 16 residues. V was trimmed by 0 bases and J by 3 bases, leaving 11 bases between them. In DNA, the CDR3 is TGCGCCAGCAGCCAAGACACGGGGGGCTACACCGGGGAGCTGTTTTTT. Translated: CASSQDTGGYTGELFF.

In this sample, this clone turned up once. At the DNA level, this CDR3 is encoded by other sequences in the same sample as well. The CDR3 region has the DNA TGTGCCAGCAGCTTAGGGAGTGAAAAACTGTTTTTT. Protein sequence: CASSLGSEKLFF. The rearrangement links TRBV7-9 to TRBJ1-4; unclear D gene. This CDR3 is 12 amino acids long. Germline CDR1 is SEHNR and CDR2 is FQNEAQ (reference sequence). With 1 base removed from V and 7 bases from J, the gap between germline ends came to 4 bases.

V is TRBV7-2 and J is TRBJ2-7; D possibly corresponds to TRBD1 (5 bases). Germline loops: CDR1 SGHTA, CDR2 FQGNSA. The CDR3 covers 15 residues. V was trimmed by 1 base and J by 1 base, leaving 11 bases between them. The CDR3 loop reads CASSLEGVPSYEQYF. DNA for the CDR3: TGTGCCAGCAGCTTAGAAGGGGTACCTTCCTACGAGCAGTACTTC. The whole variable domain, remainder taken from reference TRBV7-2 and TRBJ2-7, is GAGVSQSPSNKVTEKGKDVELRCDPISGHTALYWYRQSLGQGLEFLIYFQGNSAPDKSGLPSDRFSAERTGGSVSTLTIQRTQQEDSAVYLCASSLEGVPSYEQYFGPGTRLTVT.

The V and J genes are TRBV30 and TRBJ1-2; perhaps TRBD1 as D (5 bases). The germline gives CDR1 GTSNPN, CDR2 SVGIG (reference sequence). The CDR3 runs 13 residues. V shed 5 bases and J shed 8 bases, with 18 bases lying between them. CDR3 amino acids: CAWATALWAGYTF. The CDR3 region has the DNA TGTGCCTGGGCGACAGCACTATGGGCCGGCTACACCTTC.

V and J are TRBV4-1 and TRBJ2-2, with D perhaps TRBD2 (6 bases). This CDR3 comprises 15 residues. Trimming stripped 2 bases from V and 6 bases from J, with 13 bases between. Germline V gives CDR1 MGHRA, CDR2 YSYEKL. CDR3 nucleotide sequence: TGCGCCAGCAGCCAAACTTCGAGGGAGGCCGGGGAGCTGTTTTTT. Translation gives CASSQTSREAGELFF.

The rearrangement uses TRBV20-1 and TRBJ2-5; possible D gene TRBD2, 7 bases. The germline gives CDR1 DFQATT, CDR2 SNEGSKA (reference sequence). The CDR3 has 13 residues. V gave up 3 bases and J gave up 5 bases, with 13 bases separating them. CDR3 protein: CSASPGGGETQYF. CDR3 DNA sequence: TGCAGTGCTAGTCCGGGGGGCGGGGAGACCCAGTACTTC.